These 20 T cell receptor beta chains were all obtained from the same sample, sequenced in a study of T cell changes during pregnancy in multiple sclerosis. TCRdb's table, derived via immunoSEQ multiplex PCR, lists solely in-frame clones and lacks some. The sample has around 50,000 clones, around 92% seen once. The sequences come from CD8+ T cells from peripheral blood mononuclear cells, collected in the first trimester of pregnancy. These receptors all stem from a female donor with multiple sclerosis, enrolled in a pregnancy study.

The genes are TRBV9 and TRBJ1-2; 9 positions match TRBD1. The CDR3 extends over 15 amino acids. The germline V gene has CDR1 SGDLS and CDR2 YYNGEE. V gave up 4 bases and J gave up 6 bases; unmatched junction bases: 10. The CDR3 DNA reads as TGTGCCAGCAGCCCCCGGGACAGGGTGGGGGATGGCTACACCTTC. Translated, it gives CASSPRDRVGDGYTF. Variable domain in full (rest from reference TRBV9 and TRBJ1-2): DSGVTQTPKHLITATGQRVTLRCSPRSGDLSVYWYQQSLDQGLQFLIQYYNGEERAKGNILERFSAQQFPDLHSELNLSSLELGDSALYFCASSPRDRVGDGYTFGSGTRLTVV.

The V call is TRBV7-7, the J call TRBJ2-2; 7 bases are a match to TRBD2. Germline V lookup: CDR1 SSHAT, CDR2 FNYEAQ (reference sequence). The V segment lost 5 bases and the J segment 6 bases; nucleotides outside the gene matches: 0. The CDR3 has 12 residues. CDR3 amino acids: CASSRGAGELFF. The CDR3 region has the DNA TGTGCCAGCAGCCGGGGGGCCGGGGAGCTGTTTTTT.

This chain links TRBV27 with TRBJ1-4; D remains ambiguous. Between the trimmed V and J ends, which lost 8 bases and 8 bases, there was a span of 21 bases. This CDR3 is built from 15 residues. Germline CDR1 MNHEY, CDR2 SMNVEV (reference sequence). The chain's CDR3 is CASGLRPYEGEKLFF. The CDR3 DNA is TGTGCCAGCGGACTTCGGCCTTACGAGGGCGAAAAACTGTTTTTT.

V and J are TRBV9 and TRBJ1-5; D uncertain. The CDR3 sequence is 14 residues long. Trimming left V 4 bases short and J 6 bases short, with 14 bases between. The V gene's germline CDR1 is SGDLS and CDR2 YYNGEE. CDR3 DNA sequence: TGTGCCAGCAGCCCAAACTCGGGGAGTCAGCCCCAGCATTTT. Amino acids: CASSPNSGSQPQHF.

The chain carries TRBV2 and TRBJ2-7; D may be TRBD2 (5 bases). There are 13 residues in the CDR3. Germline V CDR1 and CDR2: SNHLY, FYNNEI. The ends were cut back, 2 bases at V and 3 bases at J, with 8 bases in the middle. CDR3 sequence: CASSETRSYEQYF. The CDR3 DNA reads TGTGCCAGCAGTGAAACTAGAAGCTACGAGCAGTACTTC.

The chain recombines TRBV19 with TRBJ1-5; the match to TRBD1 covers 7 bases. The germline gives CDR1 LNHDA, CDR2 SQIVND (reference sequence). The CDR3 has 15 amino acids. The V and J ends lost 3 bases and 3 bases, in that order; junction bases with no gene match: 5. Here the CDR3 reads CASSMRDSSNQPQHF. The CDR3 DNA reads TGTGCCAGTAGTATGAGGGACAGCTCCAATCAGCCCCAGCATTTT.

The rearrangement links TRBV19 to TRBJ2-7; D unresolved. From germline, CDR1 is LNHDA and CDR2 SQIVND (reference sequence). The CDR3 contains 15 residues. Trimming cost V 5 bases and J 3 bases, with 17 bases left between them. The CDR3 loop is CASSPRGDLNYEQYF. For the CDR3, the DNA is TGTGCCAGTAGTCCGCGAGGAGACTTAAACTACGAGCAGTACTTC.

This chain uses TRBV2 with TRBJ2-4; 9 bases line up with TRBD1. CDR1 and CDR2 (germline): SNHLY, FYNNEI. The CDR3 has 18 residues. The ends lost 9 bases at V and 3 bases at J; junction bases unmatched: 18. The CDR3, as DNA: TGTGCCAGGATTCCGAAGCCGGGACAGGGTTCGGGCAAAAACATTCAGTACTTC. It yields the protein CARIPKPGQGSGKNIQYF.

The chain couples TRBV28 to TRBJ2-6, with D perhaps TRBD2 (5 bases). The germline gives CDR1 MDHEN, CDR2 SYDVKM. V was trimmed by 7 bases and J by 4 bases, leaving 23 bases between them. The CDR3 loop spans 18 amino acids. For the CDR3, the DNA is TGTGCCAGCACAGTCCGGGCGGGTGAAAGTTACGGGGCCAACGTCCTGACTTTC. As protein: CASTVRAGESYGANVLTF. Filled out from reference TRBV28 and TRBJ2-6, the complete variable domain reads DVKVTQSSRYLVKRTGEKVFLECVQDMDHENMFWYRQDPGLGLRLIYFSYDVKMKEKGDIPEGYSVSREKKERFSLILESASTNQTSMYLCASTVRAGESYGANVLTFGAGSRLTVL.

The chain couples TRBV9 to TRBJ1-3; 8 nucleotides align to TRBD1. The CDR3 loop spans 19 amino acids. Per the germline V gene, CDR1 is SGDLS and CDR2 is YYNGEE. J gave up 0 bases and V 3 bases, and 14 bases lay outside the gene matches. CDR3 nucleotide sequence: TGTGCCAGCAGCGCTGTCGGGACAGGACTCCTTAGCTCTGGAAACACCATATATTTT. Protein sequence: CASSAVGTGLLSSGNTIYF.

This clone has just one count. J is TRBJ1-2 and V is TRBV7-9, with 7 bases lining up with TRBD1. Germline V lookup: CDR1 SEHNR, CDR2 FQNEAQ (reference sequence). This CDR3 is 16 amino acids long. Losses at the gene ends were 1 base for V and 0 bases for J; bases not matched to a gene: 5. The chain's CDR3 is CASSLEGTGANYGYTF. The CDR3 DNA reads TGTGCCAGCAGCTTAGAAGGTACAGGGGCTAACTATGGCTACACCTTC.

This rearrangement joins TRBV18 to TRBJ2-7; 8 nucleotides agree with TRBD1. Trimming removed 2 bases from V and 4 bases from J; junction bases left unmatched: 10. This CDR3 spans 16 amino acids. The germline CDR1 and CDR2 sequences are KGHSH and LQKENI. The CDR3 bases are TGTGCCAGCTCACCATGGCCTCCGACAGGGGAATACGAGCAGTACTTC. This gives the protein CASSPWPPTGEYEQYF. Filled out from reference TRBV18 and TRBJ2-7, the complete variable domain reads NAGVMQNPRHLVRRRGQEARLRCSPMKGHSHVYWYRQLPEEGLKFMVYLQKENIIDESGMPKERFSAEFPKEGPSILRIQQVVRGDSAAYFCASSPWPPTGEYEQYFGPGTRLTVT.

In this sample, this clone turned up a few times. The chain uses TRBV7-2 and TRBJ2-7, with TRBD2 matching 9 bases. V lost 3 bases, J lost 4 bases, and 4 bases stayed unmatched. In germline, CDR1 is SGHTA, CDR2 FQGNSA. This CDR3 spans 14 amino acids. The CDR3 region is CASSFGTSSYEQYF. The DNA of the CDR3 is TGTGCCAGCAGCTTCGGGACTAGCAGTTACGAGCAGTACTTC.

The J gene is TRBJ2-2, the V gene TRBV27; 8 bases map to TRBD1. Germline V gene lookup returns CDR1 MNHEY and CDR2 SMNVEV (reference sequence). CDR3 length equals 16 residues. J gave up 5 bases and V 0 bases, and 5 bases lay outside the gene matches. The CDR3 here is CASSLSAGGGTGELFF. The DNA for the CDR3 is TGTGCCAGCAGTTTATCAGCAGGGGGCGGGACCGGGGAGCTGTTTTTT.

The chain recombines TRBV4-1 with TRBJ1-1; D call uncertain. This CDR3 region has 15 residues. The germline gives CDR1 MGHRA, CDR2 YSYEKL. The germline V and J ends were trimmed by 1 base and 0 bases, with 9 bases remaining between them. The CDR3 loop reads CASSQVSSLNTEAFF. The CDR3 bases are TGCGCCAGCAGCCAAGTCTCCAGTCTGAACACTGAAGCTTTCTTT.

V gene TRBV27 combines with J gene TRBJ1-5; D is ambiguous. Trimming pared 2 bases from V and 3 bases from J, leaving 8 bases between. The CDR3 runs to 14 residues. In germline, CDR1 is MNHEY, CDR2 SMNVEV (reference sequence). CDR3 sequence (DNA): TGTGCCAGCAGTTTAAGCAGGTTCAATCAGCCCCAGCATTTT. It is translated as CASSLSRFNQPQHF.

This clone showed up just once. V is TRBV7-9 and J is TRBJ2-5, with TRBD1 as a possible D gene (6 bases). The ends were cut back, 5 bases at V and 9 bases at J, with 13 bases in the middle. The CDR3 spans 12 residues. Germline V gene lookup returns CDR1 SEHNR and CDR2 FQNEAQ (reference sequence). This CDR3 is CASSPIPGAQYF. CDR3 nucleotide sequence: TGTGCCAGCAGCCCAATCCCAGGGGCCCAGTACTTC.

The rearrangement links TRBV5-1 to TRBJ2-2; possibly TRBD1 for D (5 bases). CDR1 is SGHRS, CDR2 YFSETQ, per germline. This CDR3 region has 15 residues. Trimming left V 0 bases short and J 3 bases short, with 9 bases between. In DNA, the CDR3 is TGCGCCAGCAGCTTGGGACAGTCAGACACCGGGGAGCTGTTTTTT. Its translation: CASSLGQSDTGELFF.

The chain employs TRBV9 and TRBJ2-3; 10 bases agree with TRBD1. Germline CDR1 is SGDLS and CDR2 is YYNGEE. V was clipped by 2 bases and J by 2 bases; unmatched bases: 8. The CDR3 runs to 17 residues. CDR3 DNA: TGTGCCAGCAGCGTTATATCCGGGACAGGGGACACAGATACGCAGTATTTT. This sequence encodes CASSVISGTGDTDTQYF.

Here the CDR3 reads CASGAGGAQETQYF. Written as DNA, the CDR3 is TGTGCCAGCGGGGCGGGGGGAGCTCAGGAGACCCAGTACTTC. This chain links TRBV13 with TRBJ2-5; TRBD2 agrees at 8 bases. The V gene end was trimmed by 8 bases and the J gene end by 5 bases; junction bases not matched to a gene: 10. This CDR3 has 14 amino acids. Germline assignment: CDR1 PRHDT and CDR2 FYEKMQ (reference sequence).